A single sample is the source of the 28 T cell receptor beta chains below, sequenced in a study of OX40 agonist ivuxolimab in advanced cancers. The data were produced by immunoSEQ multiplex PCR, yet TCRdb's version contains in-frame clones alone and is incomplete. The table lists tens of thousands of clones, under 90% of them singletons. The source material was CD4+ or CD8+ T cells sorted from blood, sampled in a trial of the OX40 agonist ivuxolimab. These receptors all stem from an adult with an advanced solid tumor such as melanoma, head and neck, liver or kidney cancer.

The chain combines TRBV6-5 with TRBJ1-1; D is possibly TRBD1 (5 bases). The CDR3 is 15 amino acids. Germline V gene lookup returns CDR1 MNHEY and CDR2 SVGAGI. Between the trimmed V and J ends, which lost 0 bases and 3 bases, there was a span of 11 bases. The CDR3, as DNA: TGTGCCAGCAGTTACTCTTGGGGGTCGGACACTGAAGCTTTCTTT. Translation gives CASSYSWGSDTEAFF.

The J gene is TRBJ1-1, the V gene TRBV7-9; unclear D gene. The CDR3 contains 14 residues. Trimming cost V 5 bases and J 1 base, with 11 bases left between them. Per the germline V gene, CDR1 is SEHNR and CDR2 is FQNEAQ (reference sequence). This chain's CDR3 is CASSHPVKNTEAFF. The CDR3 DNA is TGTGCCAGCAGCCATCCGGTAAAGAACACTGAAGCTTTCTTT.

The genes are TRBV7-9 and TRBJ2-7; D gene uncertain. Germline loops: CDR1 SEHNR, CDR2 FQNEAQ (reference sequence). The CDR3 is 18 residues long. Trimming took off 4 bases at V and 3 bases at J, with 25 bases between the two ends. The CDR3 DNA reads as TGTGCCAGCAGCTCATATTCCAGGCCCGGCAACCGAGACTACGAGCAGTACTTC. Amino acids: CASSSYSRPGNRDYEQYF.

The V gene is TRBV6-5, the J gene TRBJ1-1; 7 nucleotides align to TRBD1. From germline, CDR1 is MNHEY and CDR2 SVGAGI. This CDR3 comprises 14 residues. V was clipped by 6 bases and J by 4 bases; unmatched bases: 8. CDR3 residues: CASSPTGSGTEAFF. CDR3 nucleotide sequence: TGTGCCAGCAGCCCGACAGGGTCGGGCACTGAAGCTTTCTTT.

The chain has TRBV10-2 and TRBJ1-2; 8 bases map to TRBD1. The V and J ends lost 8 bases and 4 bases, in that order; junction bases with no gene match: 3. The CDR3 runs 12 residues. CDR1 and CDR2 (germline): WSHSY, SAAADI. The CDR3 sequence is CASSGGSYGYTF. The CDR3 region has the DNA TGCGCCAGCTCAGGGGGCTCCTATGGCTACACCTTC.

About this clone: A read error is likely here: a far larger clone is one base away. The same CDR3 can be traced to other DNA sequences in this sample. The chain joins TRBV12-5 to TRBJ1-2; D call uncertain. The CDR3 is made up of 11 amino acids. Germline V gives CDR1 LGHNT, CDR2 FRNRAP. This CDR3 reads CASGLGAGYTF. As DNA, the CDR3 is TGTGCTAGTGGTTTGGGCGCTGGCTATACCTTC.

This chain links TRBV10-3 with TRBJ1-3, with D hard to call. The CDR3 spans 16 residues. V was pared by 3 bases and J by 0 bases, with 12 bases between. Germline V CDR1 and CDR2: ENHRY, SYGVKD. The CDR3 spells CAISEGFGNSGNTIYF. The CDR3 DNA reads as TGTGCCATCAGTGAAGGTTTCGGGAACTCTGGAAACACCATATATTTT.

The rearrangement uses TRBV2 and TRBJ2-1, with D unresolved. Germline CDR1 and CDR2: SNHLY and FYNNEI. This CDR3 comprises 13 residues. The germline V and J ends were trimmed by 8 bases and 4 bases, with 12 bases remaining between them. This CDR3 reads CASVLSTYNEQFF. The CDR3 DNA reads TGTGCCAGCGTTCTAAGTACATACAATGAGCAGTTCTTC.

This chain uses TRBV5-1 with TRBJ1-5; no reliable D call. Between the trimmed V and J ends, which lost 1 base and 0 bases, there was a span of 8 bases. CDR1 is SGHRS and CDR2 is YFSETQ in the germline V gene. This CDR3 region has 15 residues. The CDR3 loop reads CASSLSGNSNQPQHF. The CDR3 coding sequence is TGCGCCAGCAGCTTGTCCGGGAATAGCAATCAGCCCCAGCATTTT.

The chain links TRBV2 to TRBJ1-4, with 7 bases aligning to TRBD1. Germline CDR1 SNHLY, CDR2 FYNNEI. The CDR3 is 14 amino acids. After removal of 5 bases from V and 0 bases from J, the junction contained 0 bases not matched to a gene. The CDR3 here is CASSRGPTNEKLFF. The CDR3 DNA sequence: TGTGCCAGCAGTAGGGGGCCAACTAATGAAAAACTGTTTTTT.

Remarks on this clone: Other DNA sequences in the same sample also yield this CDR3. The chain links TRBV6-5 to TRBJ2-7; 8 bases agree with TRBD2. Germline V gene lookup returns CDR1 MNHEY and CDR2 SVGAGI. Trimming cost V 2 bases and J 5 bases; bases outside gene matches: 2. The CDR3 contains 13 residues. As DNA, the CDR3 is TGTGCCAGCAGTTACCCCGGGGGGGACGAGCAGTACTTC. Translating it yields CASSYPGGDEQYF.

This clone appeared a single time. The V and J genes are TRBV10-3 and TRBJ1-5, with D uncertain. The V end was cut by 11 bases, the J end by 6 bases, with 23 bases between. CDR3 length: 15 amino acids. Germline CDR1 ENHRY, CDR2 SYGVKD. CDR3 region: CAPQAAHVRSQPQHF. The CDR3 bases are TGTGCCCCGCAGGCAGCCCACGTCCGGAGTCAGCCCCAGCATTTT.

This sequence joins TRBV10-3 and TRBJ1-2, with 8 positions matching TRBD1. The ends lost 3 bases at V and 0 bases at J; junction bases unmatched: 3. This CDR3 comprises 15 residues. CDR1 and CDR2 from the germline V gene are ENHRY and SYGVKD. The DNA for the CDR3 is TGTGCCATCAGTGACCTGGACAGGGCTAACTATGGCTACACCTTC. The encoded protein is CAISDLDRANYGYTF.

The chain combines TRBV2 with TRBJ2-5; 9 bases map to TRBD1. TRBJ2-7 matches the DNA end more closely, so the J call is doubtful. Germline V gene lookup returns CDR1 SNHLY and CDR2 FYNNEI. This CDR3 is built from 17 residues. In DNA form, the CDR3 reads TGTGCCAGCAGTGAGACACCCCCCGGGACAGGGATCTACGAGCAGTACTTC. Amino acids: CASSETPPGTGIYEQYF.

This clone was picked up one time. The chain links TRBV5-1 to TRBJ2-7; D is perhaps TRBD1 or TRBD2 (5 bases each). The V gene lost 0 bases and the J gene lost 3 bases, with 10 bases spanning the gap. Germline V lookup: CDR1 SGHRS, CDR2 YFSETQ. This CDR3 is 14 amino acids long. The CDR3 loop reads CASSLGLGGYEQYF. The DNA of the CDR3 is TGCGCCAGCAGCTTGGGCCTTGGGGGCTACGAGCAGTACTTC.

The V gene is TRBV19, the J gene TRBJ2-2, with 7 bases matching TRBD1. V shed 4 bases and J 4 bases; nucleotides not matched to a gene: 6. The CDR3 runs to 15 residues. Germline V gives CDR1 LNHDA, CDR2 SQIVND (reference sequence). CDR3 sequence reads: CASSSKGAGTGELFF. CDR3 DNA sequence: TGTGCCAGTAGTAGTAAGGGGGCTGGCACCGGGGAGCTGTTTTTT. The full variable domain, its missing parts supplied by reference TRBV19 and TRBJ2-2, is DGGITQSPKYLFRKEGQNVTLSCEQNLNHDAMYWYRQDPGQGLRLIYYSQIVNDFQKGDIAEGYSVSREKKESFPLTVTSAQKNPTAFYLCASSSKGAGTGELFFGEGSRLTVL.

This chain links TRBV4-1 with TRBJ2-5; 7 positions match TRBD1. The J call may be in error: the DNA end matches TRBJ2-7 better. This CDR3 region has 15 residues. Germline lookup yields CDR1 MGHRA and CDR2 YSYEKL. The CDR3 spells CASSQGTTGSYEQYF. Here the CDR3 DNA reads TGCGCCAGCAGCCAAGGTACGACAGGGTCCTACGAGCAGTACTTC.

The rearrangement links TRBV27 to TRBJ1-1, with D perhaps TRBD1 (6 bases). This CDR3 comprises 15 residues. The V end lost 5 bases, the J end lost 1 base, and 14 bases lay between the germline ends. Germline V gene sequence: CDR1 MNHEY, CDR2 SMNVEV (reference sequence). CDR3 bases: TGTGCCAGCAGTCCTACGGGACATCAGAACACTGAAGCTTTCTTT. Its protein is CASSPTGHQNTEAFF.

The chain is built from TRBV28 and TRBJ2-1; 7 bases match TRBD2. Germline V gives CDR1 MDHEN, CDR2 SYDVKM. This CDR3 is built from 15 residues. Trimming took 6 bases from V and 7 from J; bases not matched to a gene: 12. The CDR3: CASSPRRGGINEQFF. Written as DNA, the CDR3 is TGTGCCAGCAGCCCTAGGAGGGGAGGGATTAATGAGCAGTTCTTC.

This clone came up a few times. The chain employs TRBV7-9 and TRBJ1-1, with TRBD1 as a possible D gene (5 bases). Germline CDR1 is SEHNR and CDR2 is FQNEAQ (reference sequence). Trimming removed 9 bases from V and 0 bases from J, with 14 bases in between. The CDR3 is 14 residues long. Here the CDR3 DNA reads TGTGCCAGAGACGGGGGAGCGGTGAACACTGAAGCTTTCTTT. Encoded protein: CARDGGAVNTEAFF. Full variable domain (rest looked up from reference TRBV7-9 and TRBJ1-1): DTGVSQNPRHKITKRGQNVTFRCDPISEHNRLYWYRQTLGQGPEFLTYFQNEAQLEKSRLLSDRFSAERPKGSFSTLEIQRTEQGDSAMYLCARDGGAVNTEAFFGQGTRLTVV.

The rearrangement links TRBV19 to TRBJ2-1, with 11 bases fitting TRBD2. Trimming took 1 base from V and 8 from J; bases not matched to a gene: 4. Germline V gene lookup returns CDR1 LNHDA and CDR2 SQIVND (reference sequence). The CDR3 consists of 15 residues. CDR3 coding DNA: TGTGCCAGTAGTATAGGACTAGCGGGGCAAGATGAGCAGTTCTTC. This codes for CASSIGLAGQDEQFF.

On this clone itself: This same CDR3 is encoded by further DNA sequences in the sample. The rearrangement uses TRBV5-1 and TRBJ2-7; a weak D match, TRBD2 (6 bases). V was pared by 3 bases and J by 6 bases, with 10 bases between. This CDR3 region has 12 residues. Germline V CDR1 and CDR2: SGHRS, YFSETQ. The CDR3 nucleotides read TGCGCCAGCAGCTCCGGGGGTCGCGAGCAGTACTTC. This codes for CASSSGGREQYF.

The rearrangement links TRBV6-6 to TRBJ1-6; D is possibly TRBD1 (6 bases). Germline V gene data show CDR1 as MNHNY and CDR2 as SVGAGI (reference sequence). V was pared by 5 bases and J by 3 bases, with 11 bases between. There are 15 residues in the CDR3. The CDR3 DNA sequence: TGTGCCAGCAGTCTACAGGGTGACTATAATTCACCCCTCCACTTT. It is translated as CASSLQGDYNSPLHF.

The rearrangement uses TRBV29-1 and TRBJ2-2; the match to TRBD2 covers 9 bases. The V gene's germline CDR1 is SQVTM and CDR2 ANQGSEA. This CDR3 is 14 amino acids long. V shed 3 bases and J 4 bases; nucleotides not matched to a gene: 3. The CDR3 sequence: CSVETSGSTGELFF. CDR3 nucleotides: TGCAGCGTTGAGACTAGCGGTTCCACCGGGGAGCTGTTTTTT.

CDR3: CASSLDPQDTQYF. The DNA of the CDR3 is TGTGCCAGCAGCCTTGACCCACAAGATACGCAGTATTTT. This chain uses TRBV7-6 with TRBJ2-3; D unresolved. In germline, CDR1 is SGHVS, CDR2 FNYEAQ. Trimming cost V 5 bases and J 5 bases, with 11 bases left between them. This CDR3 spans 13 amino acids.

The chain employs TRBV2 and TRBJ2-7; 8 bases line up with TRBD2. Germline CDR1 and CDR2: SNHLY and FYNNEI. V gave up 6 bases and J gave up 5 bases; unmatched junction bases: 6. The CDR3 consists of 13 residues. DNA for the CDR3: TGTGCCAGCAGGACGCGGGGGGTCGACGAGCAGTACTTC. Residues: CASRTRGVDEQYF.

The V gene is TRBV6-5, the J gene TRBJ2-7, with a weak D call TRBD1 (6 bases). The CDR3 is 12 amino acids. Germline assignment: CDR1 MNHEY and CDR2 SVGAGI. The ends were cut back, 5 bases at V and 3 bases at J, with 8 bases in the middle. CDR3 in DNA: TGTGCCAGCAGTCAGGGGAGCTACGAGCAGTACTTC. Amino acids: CASSQGSYEQYF.

The chain employs TRBV9 and TRBJ2-2; D is possibly TRBD2 (5 bases). The CDR3 contains 13 residues. Trimming took 3 bases from V and 5 from J, leaving 8 bases between them. Germline V lookup: CDR1 SGDLS, CDR2 YYNGEE. The CDR3 DNA reads TGTGCCAGCAGCGAGTCGGGGACCGGGGAGCTGTTTTTT. This encodes CASSESGTGELFF.